These 30 T cell receptor beta chains came from one sample sequenced in a study of T cell changes during pregnancy in multiple sclerosis. Sequenced by immunoSEQ multiplex PCR; TCRdb stores in-frame clones only, minus some. The repertoire consists of approximately 61,000 clones, with 88% occurring once and the leading ten covering 1.5% to 2%. The input for sequencing was peripheral blood, taken in the first trimester of pregnancy. The receptor set was obtained from a female donor with multiple sclerosis, enrolled in a pregnancy study.

V and J are TRBV29-1 and TRBJ1-4; D might be TRBD1 (5 bases). This CDR3 is 15 amino acids long. The germline V gene has CDR1 SQVTM and CDR2 ANQGSEA. Trimming removed 4 bases at V and 7 bases at J, with 19 bases between. CDR3 DNA: TGCAGCGTTGGTCAGGACTATTCCCAGGGTGAAAAACTGTTTTTT. Translating gives CSVGQDYSQGEKLFF.

V is TRBV14 and J is TRBJ2-7, with 14 bases fitting TRBD2. Germline values: CDR1 SGHDN, CDR2 FVKESK. V was pared by 4 bases and J by 0 bases, with 5 bases of the junction left unmatched. The CDR3 has 17 amino acids. The CDR3 loop is CASSPLGLAGGSYEQYF. The DNA for the CDR3 is TGTGCCAGCAGCCCCTTAGGACTAGCGGGGGGCTCCTACGAGCAGTACTTC.

The chain carries TRBV5-4 and TRBJ2-2, with D perhaps TRBD2 (6 bases). Between the trimmed V and J ends, which lost 2 bases and 1 base, there was a span of 9 bases. This CDR3 has 15 amino acids. In germline, CDR1 is SGHNT, CDR2 YYREEE (reference sequence). CDR3: CASSFVAVNTGELFF. Here the CDR3 DNA reads TGTGCCAGCAGCTTTGTAGCGGTGAACACCGGGGAGCTGTTTTTT.

The chain is built from TRBV10-3 and TRBJ2-3, with 13 nucleotides matching TRBD2. The CDR3 is 17 residues long. Looked up from germline, CDR1 is ENHRY and CDR2 is SYGVKD. J lost 4 bases, V lost 6 bases, and 10 bases had no gene match. CDR3 in DNA: TGTGCCATCAGCCTCGCGGGACTAGCGGGATTCTCAGATACGCAGTATTTT. Residues: CAISLAGLAGFSDTQYF.

V usage is TRBV9 and J usage is TRBJ1-2, with a weak D call TRBD1 (5 bases). V was pared by 4 bases and J by 6 bases, with 13 bases between. CDR3 size: 13 residues. From germline, CDR1 is SGDLS and CDR2 YYNGEE. The CDR3 DNA follows: TGTGCCAGCAGCCGTGGGGGGTTTAATGGCTACACCTTC. This codes for CASSRGGFNGYTF.

The chain recombines TRBV5-4 with TRBJ2-5, with 9 bases identical to TRBD1. Germline assignment: CDR1 SGHNT and CDR2 YYREEE (reference sequence). This CDR3 region has 14 residues. Trimming removed 3 bases from V and 4 bases from J; junction bases left unmatched: 4. The CDR3 nucleotides read TGTGCCAGCAGCTCGGGACAGGGTGTAGAGACCCAGTACTTC. Protein product: CASSSGQGVETQYF. Full variable domain (rest looked up from reference TRBV5-4 and TRBJ2-5): ETGVTQSPTHLIKTRGQQVTLRCSSQSGHNTVSWYQQALGQGPQFIFQYYREEENGRGNFPPRFSGLQFPNYSSELNVNALELDDSALYLCASSSGQGVETQYFGPGTRLLVL.

In its sample, this clone was seen a few times. The chain combines TRBV30 with TRBJ1-2; no firm D call. Per the germline V gene, CDR1 is GTSNPN and CDR2 is SVGIG (reference sequence). The CDR3 length is 13 residues. V shed 3 bases and J shed 5 bases, with 13 bases lying between them. The CDR3 loop is CAWRDREGYGYTF. DNA of the CDR3: TGTGCCTGGAGGGACCGTGAGGGATATGGCTACACCTTC. The whole variable domain, filled in from reference TRBV30 and TRBJ1-2, reads SQTIHQWPATLVQPVGSPLSLECTVEGTSNPNLYWYRQAAGRGLQLLFYSVGIGQISSEVPQNLSASRPQDRQFILSSKKLLLSDSGFYLCAWRDREGYGYTFGSGTRLTVV.

The gene calls are TRBV10-3 and TRBJ2-7; D may be TRBD2 (5 bases). This CDR3 has 14 residues. Germline CDR1 ENHRY, CDR2 SYGVKD. With 9 bases removed from V and 3 bases from J, the gap between germline ends came to 18 bases. Here the CDR3 DNA reads TGTGCCATGGGAGCAGGCCCTACCCACTACGAGCAGTACTTC. It is translated as CAMGAGPTHYEQYF.

The gene calls are TRBV4-1 and TRBJ2-1; possible D gene TRBD2, 7 bases. Trimming left V 0 bases short and J 10 bases short, with 10 bases between. This CDR3 contains 13 residues. Germline lookup yields CDR1 MGHRA and CDR2 YSYEKL. This CDR3 reads CASSQEGGGEQFF. CDR3 sequence (DNA): TGCGCCAGCAGCCAAGAGGGAGGGGGGGAGCAGTTCTTC.

The J gene is TRBJ1-4, the V gene TRBV7-6; TRBD1 matches at 8 bases. The CDR3 is 17 amino acids. Trimming cost V 1 base and J 8 bases; bases outside gene matches: 12. The germline gives CDR1 SGHVS, CDR2 FNYEAQ. This CDR3 is CASSLGVPGTGNEKLFF. The CDR3 DNA follows: TGTGCCAGCAGCTTAGGGGTCCCTGGGACAGGAAACGAAAAACTGTTTTTT.

The V and J genes are TRBV11-1 and TRBJ2-1; D possibly corresponds to TRBD1 (6 bases). V lost 2 bases to trimming and J lost 7 bases, with 15 bases between them. The length of the CDR3 is 15 residues. The germline V gene has CDR1 SGHAT and CDR2 FQDESV (reference sequence). DNA for the CDR3: TGTGCCAGCAGCTTAAGTGGGGCTCAGGGGAATGAGCAGTTCTTC. Its translation: CASSLSGAQGNEQFF.

V and J are TRBV7-8 and TRBJ1-5; D uncertain. V was shortened by 8 bases and J by 4 bases, with 15 bases between the two germline ends. Germline V gene data show CDR1 as SGHVS and CDR2 as FQNEAQ. This CDR3 region has 14 residues. This chain's CDR3 is CASAFGGRNQPQHF. The CDR3 DNA follows: TGTGCCAGCGCCTTTGGTGGGAGAAATCAGCCCCAGCATTTT. The full variable domain, with the rest looked up from reference TRBV7-8 and TRBJ1-5, is GAGVSQSPRYKVAKRGQDVALRCDPISGHVSLFWYQQALGQGPEFLTYFQNEAQLDKSGLPSDRFFAERPEGSVSTLKIQRTQQEDSAVYLCASAFGGRNQPQHFGDGTRLSIL.

The chain links TRBV5-1 to TRBJ2-5; the D gene is possibly TRBD2 (7 bases). Deletions cut 3 bases from V and 2 bases from J, with 14 bases between. CDR3 length equals 15 residues. Looked up from germline, CDR1 is SGHRS and CDR2 is YFSETQ. CDR3 residues: CASSSSGRGQETQYF. As DNA, the CDR3 is TGCGCCAGCAGCTCCTCAGGGAGGGGGCAAGAGACCCAGTACTTC. The whole variable domain, filled in from reference TRBV5-1 and TRBJ2-5, reads KAGVTQTPRYLIKTRGQQVTLSCSPISGHRSVSWYQQTPGQGLQFLFEYFSETQRNKGNFPGRFSGRQFSNSRSEMNVSTLELGDSALYLCASSSSGRGQETQYFGPGTRLLVL.

The chain recombines TRBV18 with TRBJ2-7; 11 bases fit TRBD2. Germline trimming cut 1 base from V and 4 bases from J; bases unmatched to any gene: 0. CDR3 length: 14 residues. Germline CDR1 reads KGHSH; CDR2 reads LQKENI. The CDR3 nucleotides are TGTGCCAGCTCACCACGGACTAGCGGGTACGAGCAGTACTTC. Its translation: CASSPRTSGYEQYF.

The chain couples TRBV6-6 to TRBJ2-1; 10 bases fit TRBD2. V was pared by 8 bases and J by 1 base, with 5 bases of the junction left unmatched. The CDR3 extends over 15 amino acids. CDR1 and CDR2 (germline): MNHNY, SVGAGI (reference sequence). The CDR3 nucleotides read TGTGCCAGCGGGGGACTAGCGAGTTCCTACAATGAGCAGTTCTTC. It encodes CASGGLASSYNEQFF.

This chain links TRBV18 with TRBJ1-4, with TRBD1 identical over 8 bases. CDR1 KGHSH and CDR2 LQKENI come from the germline V gene. V shed 3 bases, J shed 5 bases, and the junction held 8 bases outside the gene matches. The CDR3 contains 16 residues. The CDR3 DNA is TGTGCCAGCTCACCCCTAGGGACAGGACTAAATGAAAAACTGTTTTTT. It codes for CASSPLGTGLNEKLFF.

The gene calls are TRBV7-2 and TRBJ2-7; TRBD2 aligns across 12 bases. Germline V gives CDR1 SGHTA, CDR2 FQGNSA. This CDR3 has 16 residues. With 3 bases clipped from V and 6 bases from J, the junction kept 9 bases outside the gene matches. CDR3 region: CASSFLTSGSGVEQYF. Here the CDR3 DNA reads TGTGCCAGCAGCTTCCTGACTAGCGGGAGTGGGGTCGAGCAGTACTTC.

This chain uses TRBV5-1 with TRBJ1-1, with D maybe TRBD1 (5 bases). CDR3 length: 14 residues. CDR1 and CDR2 from the germline V gene are SGHRS and YFSETQ. V lost 1 base, J lost 1 base, and 8 bases lay in between. The CDR3 protein is CASSLKGQNTEAFF. CDR3 nucleotide sequence: TGCGCCAGCAGCTTGAAAGGACAGAACACTGAAGCTTTCTTT.

The V and J genes are TRBV9 and TRBJ2-1; 11 bases align to TRBD2. This CDR3 is 14 amino acids long. Per germline, CDR1 SGDLS and CDR2 YYNGEE. V shed 3 bases and J 9 bases; nucleotides not matched to a gene: 5. As DNA, the CDR3 is TGTGCCAGCAGCGCCGGGCTAGCGGGAGGTGAGCAGTTCTTC. Translated: CASSAGLAGGEQFF.

The V gene is TRBV28, the J gene TRBJ1-2; D not certain. Trimming left V 10 bases short and J 4 bases short, with 13 bases between. The CDR3 length is 12 residues. Germline V gives CDR1 MDHEN, CDR2 SYDVKM. The CDR3 region is CATRAPSYGYTF. Written as DNA, the CDR3 is TGTGCCACGAGGGCCCCATCCTATGGCTACACCTTC.

V usage is TRBV4-1 and J usage is TRBJ2-7; TRBD1 matches 8 bases. Unmatched junction bases numbered 15, after V lost 1 base and J lost 7 bases. The CDR3 consists of 17 residues. Germline V CDR1 and CDR2: MGHRA, YSYEKL. The CDR3 DNA sequence: TGCGCCAGCAGCCAAGCCCTGACAGGGGTTACGCTTGTGGAGCAGTACTTC. It specifies CASSQALTGVTLVEQYF.

CDR3 nucleotide sequence: TGCGCCAGCAGTCAATCTAGGGCTAGCGGGAGGTGTACTACCTACAATGAGCAGTTCTTC. Translation gives CASSQSRASGRCTTYNEQFF. The genes are TRBV23-1 and TRBJ2-1, with 11 bases aligning to TRBD2. TRBV23-1 is an ORF; its function is uncertain. This CDR3 has 20 amino acids. V was clipped by 0 bases and J by 2 bases; unmatched bases: 12.

J is TRBJ2-7 and V is TRBV27; tentatively, D is TRBD2 (5 bases). Germline V CDR1 and CDR2: MNHEY, SMNVEV (reference sequence). The germline V and J ends were trimmed by 2 bases and 9 bases, with 17 bases remaining between them. This CDR3 spans 14 amino acids. DNA of the CDR3: TGTGCCAGCAGTTTAGAGGGCCAACCGCAGGTGCAGTACTTC. Protein: CASSLEGQPQVQYF.

In its sample, this clone was seen once. The chain links TRBV10-2 to TRBJ2-1; tentatively, D is TRBD2 (6 bases). The CDR3 runs 14 residues. The germline CDR1 and CDR2 sequences are WSHSY and SAAADI. Trimming took 3 bases from V and 6 from J, leaving 12 bases between them. The CDR3 here is CASSEFNSGNEQFF. CDR3 nucleotides: TGCGCCAGCAGTGAATTTAATAGCGGCAATGAGCAGTTCTTC.

The chain has TRBV6-5 and TRBJ1-2, with D possibly matching TRBD1 (6 bases). V shed 6 bases and J shed 3 bases, with 17 bases lying between them. Looked up from germline, CDR1 is MNHEY and CDR2 is SVGAGI. The CDR3 runs 15 residues. The CDR3 bases are TGTGCCAGCAGAATTGATACAGGGACCTACTATGGCTACACCTTC. Translated: CASRIDTGTYYGYTF.

The rearrangement uses TRBV19 and TRBJ2-5; 9 bases are shared with TRBD1. From germline, CDR1 is LNHDA and CDR2 SQIVND (reference sequence). This CDR3 is built from 15 residues. V was clipped by 6 bases and J by 5 bases; unmatched bases: 10. The CDR3 DNA reads as TGTGCCAGTAGAACTACAGGGGGCGCGAGGGAGACCCAGTACTTC. This gives the protein CASRTTGGARETQYF.

The table lists this clone with a count of one. The J gene is TRBJ2-1, the V gene TRBV6-5, with TRBD2 identical over 11 bases. Per germline, CDR1 MNHEY and CDR2 SVGAGI. V gave up 8 bases and J gave up 5 bases; unmatched junction bases: 5. This CDR3 contains 14 residues. Written as DNA, the CDR3 is TGTGCCAGCCGTATACTAGCGGGAGACAATGAGCAGTTCTTC. Protein product: CASRILAGDNEQFF.

The chain's CDR3 is CASSYGTVDGYTF. CDR3 nucleotides: TGTGCCAGCAGTTACGGCACAGTAGATGGCTACACCTTC. This chain uses TRBV6-5 with TRBJ1-2; D remains unclear. The V gene's germline CDR1 is MNHEY and CDR2 SVGAGI. The CDR3 spans 13 residues. The V gene lost 2 bases and the J gene lost 6 bases, with 10 bases spanning the gap.

This clone has only one observation. The chain joins TRBV5-6 to TRBJ2-5; 13 bases fit TRBD2. Germline lookup yields CDR1 SGHDT and CDR2 YYEEEE. V dropped 1 base and J dropped 1; count of bases not matched to a gene: 7. CDR3 length: 18 amino acids. CDR3 DNA: TGTGCCAGCAGCTTGAGGACTAGCGGGAGCCGGGGCCAAGAGACCCAGTACTTC. Protein sequence: CASSLRTSGSRGQETQYF.

The genes are TRBV7-9 and TRBJ2-7; 12 bases are a match to TRBD2. The V segment lost 5 bases and the J segment 7 bases; nucleotides outside the gene matches: 12. In germline, CDR1 is SEHNR, CDR2 FQNEAQ (reference sequence). The CDR3 totals 16 residues. The CDR3 region is CASSPQSLAGGGEQYF. The CDR3 nucleotides are TGTGCCAGCAGCCCCCAATCTCTAGCGGGAGGGGGAGAGCAGTACTTC. Combining the CDR3 with reference TRBV7-9 and TRBJ2-7 gives the whole variable domain DTGVSQNPRHKITKRGQNVTFRCDPISEHNRLYWYRQTLGQGPEFLTYFQNEAQLEKSRLLSDRFSAERPKGSFSTLEIQRTEQGDSAMYLCASSPQSLAGGGEQYFGPGTRLTVT.